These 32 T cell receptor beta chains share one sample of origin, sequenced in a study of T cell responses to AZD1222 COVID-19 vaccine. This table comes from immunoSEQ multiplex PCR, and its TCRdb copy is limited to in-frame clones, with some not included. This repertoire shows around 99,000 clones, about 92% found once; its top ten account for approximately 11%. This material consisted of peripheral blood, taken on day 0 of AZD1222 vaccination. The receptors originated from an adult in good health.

CDR3 loop: CATSETDIYGYTF. The CDR3 coding sequence is TGTGCCACCAGTGAAACGGACATCTATGGCTACACCTTC. J is TRBJ1-2 and V is TRBV24-1, with a possible D match to TRBD1 (5 bases). The CDR3 length is 13 residues. Trimming shortened V by 4 bases and J by 4 bases, and 9 bases separated the two germline ends. Germline loops: CDR1 KGHDR, CDR2 SFDVKD.

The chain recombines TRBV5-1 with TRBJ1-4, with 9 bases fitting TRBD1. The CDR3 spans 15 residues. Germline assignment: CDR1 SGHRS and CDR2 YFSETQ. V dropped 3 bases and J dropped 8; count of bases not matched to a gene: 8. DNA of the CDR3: TGCGCCAGCAGCTCTATCTACAGGGGGCAAGAAAAACTGTTTTTT. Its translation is CASSSIYRGQEKLFF.

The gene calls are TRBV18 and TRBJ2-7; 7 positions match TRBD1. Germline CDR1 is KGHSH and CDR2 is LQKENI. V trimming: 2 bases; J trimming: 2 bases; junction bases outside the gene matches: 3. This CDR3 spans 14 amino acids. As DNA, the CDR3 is TGTGCCAGCTCACCATCGACAGGGACCTACGAGCAGTACTTC. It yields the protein CASSPSTGTYEQYF. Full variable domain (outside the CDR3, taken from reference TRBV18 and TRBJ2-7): NAGVMQNPRHLVRRRGQEARLRCSPMKGHSHVYWYRQLPEEGLKFMVYLQKENIIDESGMPKERFSAEFPKEGPSILRIQQVVRGDSAAYFCASSPSTGTYEQYFGPGTRLTVT.

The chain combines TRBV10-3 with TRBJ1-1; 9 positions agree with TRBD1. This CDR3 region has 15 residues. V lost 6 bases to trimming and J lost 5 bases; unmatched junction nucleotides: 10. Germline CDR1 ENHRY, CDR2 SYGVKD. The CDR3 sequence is CAISPGQGRVTEAFF. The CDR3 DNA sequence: TGTGCCATCAGCCCGGGACAGGGACGGGTAACTGAAGCTTTCTTT.

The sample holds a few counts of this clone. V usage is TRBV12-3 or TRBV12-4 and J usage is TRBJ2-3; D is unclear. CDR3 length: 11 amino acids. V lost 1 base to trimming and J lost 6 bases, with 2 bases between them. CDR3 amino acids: CASSLGDTQYF. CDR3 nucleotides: TGTGCCAGCAGTTTAGGGGATACGCAGTATTTT.

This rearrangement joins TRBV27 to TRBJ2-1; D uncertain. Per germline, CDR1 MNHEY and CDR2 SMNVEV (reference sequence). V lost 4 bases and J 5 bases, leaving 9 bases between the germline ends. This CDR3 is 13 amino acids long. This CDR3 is CASSSGFNNEQFF. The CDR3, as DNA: TGTGCCAGCAGTTCCGGCTTTAACAATGAGCAGTTCTTC.

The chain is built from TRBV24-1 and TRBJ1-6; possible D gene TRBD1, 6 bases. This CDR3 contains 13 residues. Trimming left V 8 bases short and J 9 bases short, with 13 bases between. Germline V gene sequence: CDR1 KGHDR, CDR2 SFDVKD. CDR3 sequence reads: CATIRGRASPLHF. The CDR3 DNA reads TGTGCCACCATCAGGGGCCGTGCTTCACCCCTCCACTTT.

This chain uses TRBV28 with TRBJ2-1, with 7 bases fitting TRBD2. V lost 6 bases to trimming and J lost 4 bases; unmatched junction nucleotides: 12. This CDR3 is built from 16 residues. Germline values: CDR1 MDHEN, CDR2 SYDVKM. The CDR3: CASRRTTAGKYNEQFF. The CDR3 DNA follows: TGTGCCAGCAGGCGCACAACAGCGGGGAAATACAATGAGCAGTTCTTC.

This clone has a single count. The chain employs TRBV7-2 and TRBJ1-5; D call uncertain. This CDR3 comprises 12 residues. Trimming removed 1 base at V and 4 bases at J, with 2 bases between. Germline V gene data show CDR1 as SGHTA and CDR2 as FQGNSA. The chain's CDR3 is CASSLGNQPQHF. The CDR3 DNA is TGTGCCAGCAGCTTAGGTAATCAGCCCCAGCATTTT.

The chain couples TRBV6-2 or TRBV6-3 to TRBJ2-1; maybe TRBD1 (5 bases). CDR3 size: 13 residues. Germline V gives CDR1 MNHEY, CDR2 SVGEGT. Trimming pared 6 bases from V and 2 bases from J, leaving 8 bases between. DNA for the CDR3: TGTGCCAGCAGCCAGGACACCTACAATGAGCAGTTCTTC. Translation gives CASSQDTYNEQFF.

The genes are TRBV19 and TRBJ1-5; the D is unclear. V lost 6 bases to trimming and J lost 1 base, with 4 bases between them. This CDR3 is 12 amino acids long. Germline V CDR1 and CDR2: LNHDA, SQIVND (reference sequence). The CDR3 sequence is CASRRSNQPQHF. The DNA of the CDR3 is TGTGCCAGTAGGCGAAGCAATCAGCCCCAGCATTTT.

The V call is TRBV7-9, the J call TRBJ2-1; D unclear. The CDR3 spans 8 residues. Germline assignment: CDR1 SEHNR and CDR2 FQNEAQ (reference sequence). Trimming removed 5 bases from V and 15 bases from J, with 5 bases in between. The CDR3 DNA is TGTGCCAGCAGCCCTGCGTTCTTC. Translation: CASSPAFF.

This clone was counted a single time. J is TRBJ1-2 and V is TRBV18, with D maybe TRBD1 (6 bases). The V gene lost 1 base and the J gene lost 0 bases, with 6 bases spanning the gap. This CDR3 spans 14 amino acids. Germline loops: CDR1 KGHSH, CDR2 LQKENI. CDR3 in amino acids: CASSPQGANYGYTF. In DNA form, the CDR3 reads TGTGCCAGCTCACCACAGGGGGCTAACTATGGCTACACCTTC.

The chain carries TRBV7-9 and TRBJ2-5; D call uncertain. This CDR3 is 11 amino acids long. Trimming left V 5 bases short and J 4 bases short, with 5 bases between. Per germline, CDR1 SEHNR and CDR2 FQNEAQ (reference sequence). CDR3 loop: CASSPLETQYF. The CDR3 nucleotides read TGTGCCAGCAGCCCGCTAGAGACCCAGTACTTC.

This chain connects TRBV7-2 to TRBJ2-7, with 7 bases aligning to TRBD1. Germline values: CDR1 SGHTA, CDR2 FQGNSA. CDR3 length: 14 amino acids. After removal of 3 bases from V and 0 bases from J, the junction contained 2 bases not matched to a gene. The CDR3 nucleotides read TGTGCCAGCAGCTTTTCAGGGGGCTCCTACGAGCAGTACTTC. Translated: CASSFSGGSYEQYF. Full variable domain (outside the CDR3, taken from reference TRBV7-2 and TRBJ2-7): GAGVSQSPSNKVTEKGKDVELRCDPISGHTALYWYRQSLGQGLEFLIYFQGNSAPDKSGLPSDRFSAERTGGSVSTLTIQRTQQEDSAVYLCASSFSGGSYEQYFGPGTRLTVT.

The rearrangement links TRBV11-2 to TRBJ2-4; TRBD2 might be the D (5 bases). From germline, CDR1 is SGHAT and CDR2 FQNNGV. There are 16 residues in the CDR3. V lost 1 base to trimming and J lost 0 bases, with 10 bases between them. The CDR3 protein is CASSLVRLSAKNIQYF. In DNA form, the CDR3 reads TGTGCCAGCAGCTTAGTTAGACTATCAGCCAAAAACATTCAGTACTTC.

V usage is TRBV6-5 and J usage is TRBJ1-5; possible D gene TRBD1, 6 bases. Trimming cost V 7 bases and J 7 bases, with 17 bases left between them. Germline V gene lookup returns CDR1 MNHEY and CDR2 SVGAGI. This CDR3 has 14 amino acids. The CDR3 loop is CASNLLGGRQPQHF. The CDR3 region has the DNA TGTGCCAGCAACCTACTAGGGGGTCGGCAGCCCCAGCATTTT.

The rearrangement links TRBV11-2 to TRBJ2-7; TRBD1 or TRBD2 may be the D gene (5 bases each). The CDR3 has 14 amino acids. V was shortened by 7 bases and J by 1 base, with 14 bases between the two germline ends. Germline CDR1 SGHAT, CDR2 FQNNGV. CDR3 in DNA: TGTGCCAGCACCCTGGGACGTTCTTCCTACGAGCAGTACTTC. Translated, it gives CASTLGRSSYEQYF.

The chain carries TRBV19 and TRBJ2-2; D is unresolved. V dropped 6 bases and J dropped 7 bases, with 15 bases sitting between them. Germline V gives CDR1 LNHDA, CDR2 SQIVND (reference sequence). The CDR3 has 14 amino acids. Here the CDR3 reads CASSRGDPVGELFF. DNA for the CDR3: TGTGCCAGTAGCAGAGGAGATCCGGTCGGGGAGCTGTTTTTT.

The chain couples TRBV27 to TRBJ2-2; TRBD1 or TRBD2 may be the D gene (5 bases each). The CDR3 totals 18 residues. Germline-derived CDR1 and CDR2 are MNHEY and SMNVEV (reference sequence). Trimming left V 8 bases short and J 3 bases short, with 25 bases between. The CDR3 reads CASPGAGTPGRHTGELFF. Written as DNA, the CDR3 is TGTGCCAGCCCTGGGGCGGGTACCCCTGGCAGACACACCGGGGAGCTGTTTTTT.

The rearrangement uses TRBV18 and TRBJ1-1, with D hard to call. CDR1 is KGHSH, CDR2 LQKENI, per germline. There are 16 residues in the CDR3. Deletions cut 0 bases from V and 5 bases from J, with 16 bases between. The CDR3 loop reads CASSPPAGRQLTEAFF. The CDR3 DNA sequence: TGTGCCAGCTCACCACCGGCCGGGAGGCAATTGACTGAAGCTTTCTTT.

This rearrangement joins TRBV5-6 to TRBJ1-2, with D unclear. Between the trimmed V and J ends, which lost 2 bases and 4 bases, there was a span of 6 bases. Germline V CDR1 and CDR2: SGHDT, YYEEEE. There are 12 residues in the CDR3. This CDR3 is CASSFGSYGYTF. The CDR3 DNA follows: TGTGCCAGCAGCTTCGGCAGCTATGGCTACACCTTC.

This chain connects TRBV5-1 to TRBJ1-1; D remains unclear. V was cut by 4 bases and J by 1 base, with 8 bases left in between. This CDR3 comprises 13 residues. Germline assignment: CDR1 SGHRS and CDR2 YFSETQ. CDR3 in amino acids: CASSLIKNTEAFF. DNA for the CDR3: TGCGCCAGCAGCCTTATCAAGAACACTGAAGCTTTCTTT.

The CDR3 reads CASSRRHYSQPQHF. DNA of the CDR3: TGTGCCAGTAGTAGGCGGCATTATTCTCAGCCCCAGCATTTT. The chain joins TRBV19 to TRBJ1-5; the D is unclear. The CDR3 length is 14 residues. Trimming took off 4 bases at V and 6 bases at J, with 13 bases between the two ends. Germline V gives CDR1 LNHDA, CDR2 SQIVND (reference sequence).

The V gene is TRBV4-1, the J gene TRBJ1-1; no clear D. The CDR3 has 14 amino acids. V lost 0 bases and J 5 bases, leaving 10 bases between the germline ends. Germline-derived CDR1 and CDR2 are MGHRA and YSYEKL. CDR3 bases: TGCGCCAGCAGCCAAGACAGGCTAGCGACTGAAGCTTTCTTT. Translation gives CASSQDRLATEAFF.

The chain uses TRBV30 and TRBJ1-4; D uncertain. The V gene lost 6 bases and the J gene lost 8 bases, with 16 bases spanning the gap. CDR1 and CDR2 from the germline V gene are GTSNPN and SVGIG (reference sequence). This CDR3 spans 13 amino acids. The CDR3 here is CACHPLQVEKLFF. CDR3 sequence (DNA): TGTGCCTGCCACCCTCTCCAGGTGGAAAAACTGTTTTTT.

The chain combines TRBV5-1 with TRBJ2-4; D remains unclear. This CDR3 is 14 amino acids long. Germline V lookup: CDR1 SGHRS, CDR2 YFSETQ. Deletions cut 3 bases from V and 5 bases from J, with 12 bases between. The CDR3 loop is CASSSRTAENIQYF. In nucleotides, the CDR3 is TGCGCCAGCAGCTCCCGGACGGCTGAAAACATTCAGTACTTC.

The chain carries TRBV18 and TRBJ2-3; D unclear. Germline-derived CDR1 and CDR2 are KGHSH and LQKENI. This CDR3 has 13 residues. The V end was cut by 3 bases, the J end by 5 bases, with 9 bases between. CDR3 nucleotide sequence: TGTGCCAGCTCACCGTTCCCCGGAGATACGCAGTATTTT. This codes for CASSPFPGDTQYF.

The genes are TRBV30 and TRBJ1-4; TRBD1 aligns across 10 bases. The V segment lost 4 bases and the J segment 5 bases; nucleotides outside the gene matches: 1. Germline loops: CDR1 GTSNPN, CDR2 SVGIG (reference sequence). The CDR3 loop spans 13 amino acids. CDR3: CAWKGQGNEKLFF. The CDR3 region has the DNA TGTGCCTGGAAGGGACAGGGGAATGAAAAACTGTTTTTT.

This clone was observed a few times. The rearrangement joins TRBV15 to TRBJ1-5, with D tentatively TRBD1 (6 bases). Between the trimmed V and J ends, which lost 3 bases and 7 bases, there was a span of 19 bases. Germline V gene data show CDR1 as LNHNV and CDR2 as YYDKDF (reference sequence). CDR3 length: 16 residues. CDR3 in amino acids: CATSSRSGGGGQPQHF. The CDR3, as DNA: TGTGCCACCAGCAGCCGAAGCGGTGGGGGCGGGCAGCCCCAGCATTTT.

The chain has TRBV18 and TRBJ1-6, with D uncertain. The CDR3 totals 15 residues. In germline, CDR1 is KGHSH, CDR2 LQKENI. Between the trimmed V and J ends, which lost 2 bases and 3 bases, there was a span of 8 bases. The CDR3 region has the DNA TGTGCCAGCTCACCAGCCGGTGGCTATAATTCACCCCTCCACTTT. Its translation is CASSPAGGYNSPLHF.

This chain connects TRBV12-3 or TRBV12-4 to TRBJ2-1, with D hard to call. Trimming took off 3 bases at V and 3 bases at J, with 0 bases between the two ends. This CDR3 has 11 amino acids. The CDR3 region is CASSFYNEQFF. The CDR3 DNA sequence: TGTGCCAGCAGTTTCTACAATGAGCAGTTCTTC.